The following is a TCR beta chain sequence with its context. The germline gives CDR1 MNHEY, CDR2 SMNVEV (reference sequence). The CDR3 is 16 residues long. Trimming cost V 2 bases and J 2 bases, with 15 bases left between them. The sample originates from a study of blood T cell repertoires in COVID-19. Study information: Both acute and convalescent COVID-19 samples were obtained from the United States, Italy and Spain. Sample material is recorded as cDNA or gDNA derived from T cells, B-cell-depleted T cells, or PBMCs.

As originally analysed: Amplification of reference gene primers provided the estimated nucleated cell counts. Produced via immunoSEQ multiplex PCR; TCRdb's table is partial and in-frame only. V, J and clone size are those of that table, while D and trimming were read from the DNA. The profile shows about 200,000 clones, about 85% of them singletons. The sequence was collected from a man in his sixties with active or convalescent COVID-19. Input material: peripheral blood. The chain employs TRBV27 and TRBJ1-1; TRBD1 is a possible D gene (6 bases). The CDR3 loop reads CASSLRSQGLNTEAFF. The CDR3 DNA follows: TGTGCCAGCAGTTTACGCTCTCAGGGGCTCAACACTGAAGCTTTCTTT.